These T cell receptor beta chains were read from a single sample in a study of beta chain features in type 1 diabetes. Profiling relied on immunoSEQ multiplex PCR, and the TCRdb table lists in-frame clones only, not all of them. The sample yields a few hundred thousand clones, about a tenth seen once. The sample consisted of naive CD4+ T cells from blood. The receptors derive from a young man with type 1 diabetes. Both conserved end residues are part of each CDR3. A D gene is named only where the DNA matches it firmly. The size field is filled for only some rows; it gives once, few, many or a size class.

clone_size: few; j_call: TRBJ2-5; v_call: TRBV18; d_call: -; cdr3_aa: CASSPSRAQETQYF; cdr3_nt: TGTGCCAGCTCACCGAGCAGGGCCCAAGAGACCCAGTACTTC
clone_size: few; j_call: TRBJ2-7; v_call: TRBV28; d_call: -; cdr3_aa: CASRRPGQSYEQYF; cdr3_nt: TGTGCCAGCAGACGTCCAGGACAGTCCTACGAGCAGTACTTC
clone_size: -; j_call: TRBJ1-1; v_call: TRBV19; d_call: -; cdr3_aa: CASTRGLNTEAFF; cdr3_nt: TGTGCCAGTACCAGGGGCTTGAACACTGAAGCTTTCTTT
clone_size: -; j_call: TRBJ2-7; v_call: TRBV21-1; d_call: -; cdr3_aa: CASNSLYEQYF; cdr3_nt: TGTGCCAGCAACAGCCTCTACGAGCAGTACTTC
clone_size: few; j_call: TRBJ1-4; v_call: TRBV5-1; d_call: TRBD1; cdr3_aa: CASSLAGTGDEKLFF; cdr3_nt: TGCGCCAGCAGCTTGGCCGGGACAGGGGACGAAAAACTGTTTTTT
clone_size: -; j_call: TRBJ1-1; v_call: TRBV28; d_call: -; cdr3_aa: CASSLRANTEAFF; cdr3_nt: TGTGCCAGCAGTTTGAGAGCGAACACTGAAGCTTTCTTT
clone_size: -; j_call: TRBJ1-1; v_call: TRBV18; d_call: TRBD1; cdr3_aa: CASSLIQGIEAFF; cdr3_nt: TGTGCCAGCTCGCTCATACAGGGGATTGAAGCTTTCTTT
clone_size: -; j_call: TRBJ1-4; v_call: TRBV9; d_call: TRBD1; cdr3_aa: CASSAGPGTGIGGKLFF; cdr3_nt: TGTGCCAGCAGCGCCGGGCCCGGGACAGGGATTGGGGGAAAACTGTTTTTT
clone_size: few; j_call: TRBJ2-2; v_call: TRBV11-2; d_call: TRBD1; cdr3_aa: CASSQDRANTGELFF; cdr3_nt: TGTGCCAGCAGTCAGGACAGGGCGAACACCGGGGAGCTGTTTTTT
clone_size: few; j_call: TRBJ1-5; v_call: TRBV4-1; d_call: TRBD1; cdr3_aa: CASSQLNRGTQPQHF; cdr3_nt: TGCGCCAGCAGCCAACTGAACAGGGGGACTCAGCCCCAGCATTTT